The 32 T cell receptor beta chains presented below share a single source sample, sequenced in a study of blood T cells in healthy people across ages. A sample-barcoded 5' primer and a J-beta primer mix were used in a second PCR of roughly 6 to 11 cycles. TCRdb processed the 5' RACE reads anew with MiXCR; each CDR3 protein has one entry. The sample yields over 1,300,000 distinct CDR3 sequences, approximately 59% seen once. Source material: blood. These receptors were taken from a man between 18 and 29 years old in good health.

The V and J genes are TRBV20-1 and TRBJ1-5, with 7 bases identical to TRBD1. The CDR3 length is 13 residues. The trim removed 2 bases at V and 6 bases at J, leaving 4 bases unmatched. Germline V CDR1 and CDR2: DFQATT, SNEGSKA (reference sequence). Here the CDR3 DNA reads TGCAGTGCTAGAAGGTCAGGGGGTCAGCCCCAGCATTTT. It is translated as CSARRSGGQPQHF.

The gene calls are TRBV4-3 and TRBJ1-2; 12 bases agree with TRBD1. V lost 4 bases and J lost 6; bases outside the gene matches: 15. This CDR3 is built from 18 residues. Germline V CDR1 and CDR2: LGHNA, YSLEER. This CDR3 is CASSLGTGGNLVANGYTF. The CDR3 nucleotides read TGCGCCAGCAGCCTCGGGACAGGGGGCAATCTGGTAGCGAATGGCTACACCTTC.

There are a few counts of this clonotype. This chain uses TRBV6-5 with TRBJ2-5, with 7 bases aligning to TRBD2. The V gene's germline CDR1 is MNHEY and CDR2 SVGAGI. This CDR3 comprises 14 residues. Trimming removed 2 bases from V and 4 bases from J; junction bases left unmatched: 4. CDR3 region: CASSYGSGIETQYF. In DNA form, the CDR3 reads TGTGCCAGCAGTTACGGGAGCGGGATAGAGACCCAGTACTTC.

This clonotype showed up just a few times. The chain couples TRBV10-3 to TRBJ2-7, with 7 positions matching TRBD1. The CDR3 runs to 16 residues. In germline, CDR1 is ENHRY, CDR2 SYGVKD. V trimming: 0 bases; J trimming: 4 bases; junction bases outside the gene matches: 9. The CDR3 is CAISESRRQGTYEQYF. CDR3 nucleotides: TGTGCCATCAGTGAGTCTCGGAGACAGGGAACTTACGAGCAGTACTTC.

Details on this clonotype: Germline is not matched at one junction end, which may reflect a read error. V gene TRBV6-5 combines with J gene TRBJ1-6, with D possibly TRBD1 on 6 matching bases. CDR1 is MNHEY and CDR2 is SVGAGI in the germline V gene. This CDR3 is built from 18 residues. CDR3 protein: CASSNSFRGDSYNSPLHF. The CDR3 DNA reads TGTGCCAGCAGTAACTCCTTCAGGGGTGACTCCTATAATTCACCCCTCCACTTT.

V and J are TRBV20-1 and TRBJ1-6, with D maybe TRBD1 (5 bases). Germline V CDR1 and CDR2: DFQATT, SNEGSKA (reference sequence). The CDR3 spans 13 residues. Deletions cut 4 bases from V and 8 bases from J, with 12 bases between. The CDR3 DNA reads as TGCAGTGCTATCAGGGATGCAGATTCACCCCTCCACTTT. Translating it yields CSAIRDADSPLHF.

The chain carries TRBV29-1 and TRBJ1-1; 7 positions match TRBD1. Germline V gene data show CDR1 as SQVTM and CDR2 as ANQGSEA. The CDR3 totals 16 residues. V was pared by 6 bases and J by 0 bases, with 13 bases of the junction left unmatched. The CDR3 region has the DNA TGCAGCGTGGGGGGAAAGAGGGACAGAATGAACACTGAAGCTTTCTTT. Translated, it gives CSVGGKRDRMNTEAFF.

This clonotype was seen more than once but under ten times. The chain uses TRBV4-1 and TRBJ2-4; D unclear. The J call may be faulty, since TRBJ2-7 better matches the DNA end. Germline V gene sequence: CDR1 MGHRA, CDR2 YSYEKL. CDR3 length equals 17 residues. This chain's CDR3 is CASSQDINRYDKGEQYF. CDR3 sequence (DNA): TGCGCCAGCAGCCAAGATATAAATCGGTACGATAAGGGCGAGCAGTACTTC.

The CDR3 nucleotides are TGTGCCAGCAGCTTAGCGCGAAGCATGAACACTGAAGCTTTCTTT. Amino acids: CASSLARSMNTEAFF. The rearrangement links TRBV7-6 to TRBJ1-1; D remains unclear. V dropped 0 bases and J dropped 0 bases, with 8 bases sitting between them. CDR1 is SGHVS and CDR2 is FNYEAQ in the germline V gene. The CDR3 length is 15 residues. Looking up the rest from reference TRBV7-6 and TRBJ1-1 gives the full variable domain: GAGVSQSPRYKVTKRGQDVALRCDPISGHVSLYWYRQALGQGPEFLTYFNYEAQQDKSGLPNDRFSAERPEGSISTLTIQRTEQRDSAMYRCASSLARSMNTEAFFGQGTRLTVV.

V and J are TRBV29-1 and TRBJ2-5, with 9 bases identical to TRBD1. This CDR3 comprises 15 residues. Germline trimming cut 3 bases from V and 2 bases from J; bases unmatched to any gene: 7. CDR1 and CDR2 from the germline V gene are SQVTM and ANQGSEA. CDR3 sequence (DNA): TGCAGCGTTGAGGGTGACAGGGGGATACAAGAGACCCAGTACTTC. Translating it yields CSVEGDRGIQETQYF.

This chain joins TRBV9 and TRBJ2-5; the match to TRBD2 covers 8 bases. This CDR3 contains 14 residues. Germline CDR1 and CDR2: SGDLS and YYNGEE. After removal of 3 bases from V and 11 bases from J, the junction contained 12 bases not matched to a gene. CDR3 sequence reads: CASSESLLGGEQYF. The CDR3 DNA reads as TGTGCCAGCAGCGAGAGCTTACTCGGGGGGGAGCAGTACTTC.

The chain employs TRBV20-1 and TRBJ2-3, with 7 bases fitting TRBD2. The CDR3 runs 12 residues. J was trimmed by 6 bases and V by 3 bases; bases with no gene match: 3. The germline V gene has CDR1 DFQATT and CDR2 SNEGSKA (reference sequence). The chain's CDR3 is CSASREADTQYF. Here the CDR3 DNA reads TGCAGTGCTAGCCGGGAGGCCGATACGCAGTATTTT.

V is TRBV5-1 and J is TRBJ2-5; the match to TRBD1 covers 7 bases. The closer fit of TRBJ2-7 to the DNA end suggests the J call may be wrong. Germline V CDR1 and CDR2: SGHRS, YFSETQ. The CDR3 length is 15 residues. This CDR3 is CASSLVGGLANEQYF. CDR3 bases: TGCGCCAGCAGCTTGGTAGGGGGCTTGGCAAACGAGCAGTACTTC.

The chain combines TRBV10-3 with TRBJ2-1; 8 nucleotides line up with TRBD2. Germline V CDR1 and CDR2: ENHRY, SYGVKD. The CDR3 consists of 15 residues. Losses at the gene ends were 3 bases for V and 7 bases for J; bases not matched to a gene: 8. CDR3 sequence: CAISEFRGGMNEQFF. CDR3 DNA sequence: TGTGCCATCAGTGAATTCCGGGGGGGAATGAATGAGCAGTTCTTC.

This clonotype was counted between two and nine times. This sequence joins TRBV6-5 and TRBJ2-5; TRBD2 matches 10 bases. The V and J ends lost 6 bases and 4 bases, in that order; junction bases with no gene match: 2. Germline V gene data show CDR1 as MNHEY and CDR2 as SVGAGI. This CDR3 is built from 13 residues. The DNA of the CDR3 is TGTGCCAGCAGAAGGACTAGCGGAGAGACCCAGTACTTC. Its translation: CASRRTSGETQYF.

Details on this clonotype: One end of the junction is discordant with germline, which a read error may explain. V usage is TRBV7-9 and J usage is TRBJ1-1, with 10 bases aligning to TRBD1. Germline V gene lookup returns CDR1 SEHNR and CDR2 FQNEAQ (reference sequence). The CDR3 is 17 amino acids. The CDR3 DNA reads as TGTGCCAGCAGACCCTCGGGACAGGGGAACTTGAAGACTGAAGCTTTCTTT. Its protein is CASRPSGQGNLKTEAFF.

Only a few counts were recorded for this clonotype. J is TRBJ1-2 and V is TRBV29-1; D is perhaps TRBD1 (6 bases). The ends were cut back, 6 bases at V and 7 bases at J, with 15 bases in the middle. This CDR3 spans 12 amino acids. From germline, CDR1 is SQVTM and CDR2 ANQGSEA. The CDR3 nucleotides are TGCAGCGTCCGCGACAGGACCGGTGGCTACACCTTC. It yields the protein CSVRDRTGGYTF.

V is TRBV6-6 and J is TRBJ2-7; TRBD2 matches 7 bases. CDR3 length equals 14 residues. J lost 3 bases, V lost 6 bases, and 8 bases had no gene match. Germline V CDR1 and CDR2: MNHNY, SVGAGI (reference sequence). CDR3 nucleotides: TGTGCCAGCAGCCATAGCGGGCGGAGCTACGAGCAGTACTTC. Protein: CASSHSGRSYEQYF.

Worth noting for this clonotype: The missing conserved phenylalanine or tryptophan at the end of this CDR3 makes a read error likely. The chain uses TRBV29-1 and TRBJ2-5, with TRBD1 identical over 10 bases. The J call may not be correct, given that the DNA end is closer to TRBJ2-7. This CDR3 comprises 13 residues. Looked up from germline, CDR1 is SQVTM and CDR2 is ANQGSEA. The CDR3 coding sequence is TGCAGCGTTAAGACAGGGGGCCTCGACGAGCAGTACATC. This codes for CSVKTGGLDEQYI.

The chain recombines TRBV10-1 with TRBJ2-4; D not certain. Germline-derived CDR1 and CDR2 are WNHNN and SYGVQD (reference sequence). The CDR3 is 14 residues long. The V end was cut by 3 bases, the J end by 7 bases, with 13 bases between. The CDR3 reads CASSDGRVENIQYF. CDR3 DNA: TGCGCCAGCAGTGATGGAAGGGTGGAGAACATTCAGTACTTC.

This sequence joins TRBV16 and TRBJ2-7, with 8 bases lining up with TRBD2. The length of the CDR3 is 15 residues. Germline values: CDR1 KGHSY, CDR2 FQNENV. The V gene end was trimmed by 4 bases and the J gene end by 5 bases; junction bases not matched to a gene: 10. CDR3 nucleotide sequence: TGTGCCAGCAGCCGGAGACCAGCGGGAGATAACGAGCAGTACTTC. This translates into CASSRRPAGDNEQYF.

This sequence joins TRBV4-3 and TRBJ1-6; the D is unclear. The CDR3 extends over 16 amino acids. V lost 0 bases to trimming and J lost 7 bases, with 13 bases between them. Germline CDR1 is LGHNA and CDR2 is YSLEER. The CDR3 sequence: CASSQDTPLGNSPLHF. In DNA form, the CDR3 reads TGCGCCAGCAGCCAAGATACGCCCCTCGGAAATTCACCCCTCCACTTT.

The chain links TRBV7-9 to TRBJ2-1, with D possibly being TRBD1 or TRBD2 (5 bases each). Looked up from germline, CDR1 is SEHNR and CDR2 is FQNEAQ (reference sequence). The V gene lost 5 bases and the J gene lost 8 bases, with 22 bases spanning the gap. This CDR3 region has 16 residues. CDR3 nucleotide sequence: TGTGCCAGCAGCGCGGGCACGAGACAGATGTTCGATGAGCAGTTCTTC. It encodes CASSAGTRQMFDEQFF.

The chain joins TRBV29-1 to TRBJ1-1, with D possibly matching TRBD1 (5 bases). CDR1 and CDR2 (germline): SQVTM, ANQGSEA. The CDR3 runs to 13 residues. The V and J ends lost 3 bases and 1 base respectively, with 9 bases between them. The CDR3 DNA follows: TGCAGCGTTGAGACAGACCCGAACACTGAAGCTTTCTTT. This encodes CSVETDPNTEAFF.

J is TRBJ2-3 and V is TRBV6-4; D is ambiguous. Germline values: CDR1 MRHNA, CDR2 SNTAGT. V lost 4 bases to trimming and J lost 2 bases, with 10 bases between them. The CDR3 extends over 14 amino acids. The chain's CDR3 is CASSVSRSTDTQYF. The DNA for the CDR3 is TGTGCCAGCAGTGTAAGCAGATCCACAGATACGCAGTATTTT.

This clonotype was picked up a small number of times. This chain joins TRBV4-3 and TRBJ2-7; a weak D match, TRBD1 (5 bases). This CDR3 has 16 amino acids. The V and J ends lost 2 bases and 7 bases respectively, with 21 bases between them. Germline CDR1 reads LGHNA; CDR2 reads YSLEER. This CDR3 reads CASSQRTGYPLIEQYF. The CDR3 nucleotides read TGCGCCAGCAGCCAACGTACAGGTTACCCTTTGATTGAGCAGTACTTC.

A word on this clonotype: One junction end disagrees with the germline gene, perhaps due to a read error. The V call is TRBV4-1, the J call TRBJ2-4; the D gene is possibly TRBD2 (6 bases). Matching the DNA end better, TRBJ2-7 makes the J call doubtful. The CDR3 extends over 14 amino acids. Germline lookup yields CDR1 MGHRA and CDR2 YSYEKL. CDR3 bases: TGCACCAGCAGCCCAACGGGGGAGTCCTACGAGCAGTACTTC. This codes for CTSSPTGESYEQYF.

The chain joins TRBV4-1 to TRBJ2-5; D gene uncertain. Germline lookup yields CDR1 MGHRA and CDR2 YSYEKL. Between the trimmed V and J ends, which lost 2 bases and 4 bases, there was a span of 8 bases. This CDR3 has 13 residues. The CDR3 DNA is TGCGCCAGCAGCCAAAGGAACATAGAGACCCAGTACTTC. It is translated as CASSQRNIETQYF.

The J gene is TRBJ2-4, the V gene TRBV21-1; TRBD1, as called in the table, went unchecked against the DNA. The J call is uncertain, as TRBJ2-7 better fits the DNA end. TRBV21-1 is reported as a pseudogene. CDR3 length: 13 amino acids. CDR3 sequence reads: CATRRDNPYEQYF. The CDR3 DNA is TGTGCCACCAGGAGGGACAACCCCTACGAGCAGTACTTC.

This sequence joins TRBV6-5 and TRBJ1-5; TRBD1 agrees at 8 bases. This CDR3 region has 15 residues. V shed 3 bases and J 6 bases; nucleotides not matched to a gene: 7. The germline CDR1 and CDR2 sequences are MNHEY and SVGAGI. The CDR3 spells CASSYDPGGGQPQHF. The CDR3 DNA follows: TGTGCCAGCAGTTATGATCCAGGGGGCGGTCAGCCCCAGCATTTT.

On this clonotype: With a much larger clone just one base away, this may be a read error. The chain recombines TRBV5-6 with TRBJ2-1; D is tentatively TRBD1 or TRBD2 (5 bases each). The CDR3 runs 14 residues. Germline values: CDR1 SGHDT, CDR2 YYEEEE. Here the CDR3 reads CVSSFGTGNNEQFF. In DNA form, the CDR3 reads TGTGTCAGCAGCTTTGGGACCGGAAACAATGAGCAGTTCTTC.

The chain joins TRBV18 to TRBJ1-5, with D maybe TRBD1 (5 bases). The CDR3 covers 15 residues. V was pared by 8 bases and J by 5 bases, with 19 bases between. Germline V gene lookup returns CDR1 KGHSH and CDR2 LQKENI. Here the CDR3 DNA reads TGTGCCAGCCATCCCGAACAGGCCGGTCATCAGCCCCAGCATTTT. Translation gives CASHPEQAGHQPQHF.